The T cell receptor beta chain under discussion was sequenced for a study of CD8+ T cells in alopecia areata. Study context: Treated patients were dosed with oral tofacitinib, taking 5 to 10 mg twice daily.

To note about this clone: The antigen is undetermined.

Both peripheral blood and punch biopsies of lesional scalp skin were obtained from patients who had alopecia areata. PBMC-derived CD4+ and CD8+ T cells were sorted. Germline assignment: CDR1 SQVTM and CDR2 ANQGSEA. V was clipped by 2 bases and J by 4 bases, with 12 bases between them. This CDR3 comprises 14 residues. Study-wide findings and caveats: Sharing of TCR sequences between patients (possibly for HLA-related reasons) was less clear than in mice.

cDNA serving as the sequencing template came from extracted, reverse transcribed RNA. The table came from immunoSEQ multiplex PCR; TCRdb's copy has only in-frame clones and leaves some out. This table holds a few hundred thousand clones, roughly two thirds found once. The sample consisted of CD4+ T cells sorted from blood, taken at week 0. This sequence was found in a human donor with alopecia areata. The chain is built from TRBV29-1 and TRBJ2-1; D gene unclear. The CDR3 loop is CSVERPRSYNEQFF. In DNA form, the CDR3 reads TGCAGCGTTGAAAGACCGCGGAGTTACAATGAGCAGTTCTTC.